Listed here are 3 T cell receptor beta chains from one sample, sequenced in a study of shared clonotypes between healthy human individuals (TCRdb year 2020). The library was produced with the immunoSEQ multiplex PCR assay. TCRdb carries this immuneACCESS record with in-frame sequences only. Its versions omit some clonotypes, under half of them owing to an unresolved V gene in the studies checked, with the rest unexplained. Present in this sample are around 530,000 clones, roughly four fifths of which were seen just once. The ten most abundant clones make up about 11% of the sample. The specimen sequenced was PBMCs. The receptors were sampled from a woman in her thirties or forties in good health. Some clones in this sample may be carry-over from other donors' samples.

V gene TRBV6-1 combines with J gene TRBJ2-3; TRBD1 might be the D (6 bases). Germline V gene data show CDR1 as MNHNS and CDR2 as SASEGT. This CDR3 is 13 amino acids long. V gave up 7 bases and J gave up 2 bases, with 10 bases separating them. The CDR3 coding sequence is TGTGCCAGCATCCTGGGACACACAGATACGCAGTATTTT. Its protein product is CASILGHTDTQYF.

In DNA form, the CDR3 reads TGTGCCAGCTCACGATCAGGGGCGAGCTCCTACAATGAGCAGTTCTTC. This gives the protein CASSRSGASSYNEQFF. The chain employs TRBV18 and TRBJ2-1; the D gene is possibly TRBD1 (6 bases). In germline, CDR1 is KGHSH, CDR2 LQKENI. Trimming left V 4 bases short and J 0 bases short, with 13 bases between. The CDR3 is 16 residues long.

The V and J genes are TRBV5-1 and TRBJ1-3; D is perhaps TRBD1 (5 bases). With 0 bases removed from V and 1 base from J, the gap between germline ends came to 11 bases. In germline, CDR1 is SGHRS, CDR2 YFSETQ. CDR3 length: 16 residues. The CDR3 sequence is CASSLAGPGSGNTIYF. CDR3 DNA sequence: TGCGCCAGCAGCTTGGCGGGACCAGGGTCTGGAAACACCATATATTTT.